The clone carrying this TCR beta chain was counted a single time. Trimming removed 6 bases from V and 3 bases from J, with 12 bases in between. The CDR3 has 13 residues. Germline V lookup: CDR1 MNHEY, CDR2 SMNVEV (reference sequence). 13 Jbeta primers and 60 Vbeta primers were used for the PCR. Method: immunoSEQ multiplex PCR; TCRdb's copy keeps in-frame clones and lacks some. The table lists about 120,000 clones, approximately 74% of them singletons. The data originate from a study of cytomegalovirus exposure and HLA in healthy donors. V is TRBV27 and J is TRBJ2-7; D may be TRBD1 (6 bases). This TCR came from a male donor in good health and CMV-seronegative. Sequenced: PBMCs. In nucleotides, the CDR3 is TGTGCCAGCAGCTTAACAGGGCTCTACGAGCAGTACTTC. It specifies CASSLTGLYEQYF.